The next 27 T cell receptor beta chains were all read from a single sample in a study of T cell responses to AZD1222 COVID-19 vaccine. The protocol was immunoSEQ multiplex PCR, while the TCRdb copy is restricted to in-frame clones and leaves out a portion. The data show 110,000 to 150,000 clones, 80% to 90% seen once. The sequencing used peripheral blood, collected on day 0 of AZD1222 vaccination. The receptors here all came from an adult in good health.

V and J are TRBV28 and TRBJ1-1, with D maybe TRBD1 (6 bases). CDR3 length: 16 amino acids. Trimming took off 6 bases at V and 1 base at J, with 18 bases between the two ends. From germline, CDR1 is MDHEN and CDR2 SYDVKM. The CDR3 sequence is CASSLPIPGQNTEAFF. Here the CDR3 DNA reads TGTGCCAGCAGCTTGCCTATACCGGGACAGAACACTGAAGCTTTCTTT. Drawing the rest from reference TRBV28 and TRBJ1-1, the complete variable domain is DVKVTQSSRYLVKRTGEKVFLECVQDMDHENMFWYRQDPGLGLRLIYFSYDVKMKEKGDIPEGYSVSREKKERFSLILESASTNQTSMYLCASSLPIPGQNTEAFFGQGTRLTVV.

V gene TRBV5-8 combines with J gene TRBJ2-7, with D hard to call. The germline V gene has CDR1 SGHTS and CDR2 YDEGEE. The CDR3 consists of 14 residues. V shed 0 bases and J shed 9 bases, with 16 bases lying between them. The CDR3 loop reads CASSLASPIILQYF. The DNA of the CDR3 is TGTGCCAGCAGCTTGGCCTCCCCAATCATCCTGCAGTACTTC. Looking up the rest from reference TRBV5-8 and TRBJ2-7 gives the full variable domain: EAGVTQSPTHLIKTRGQQATLRCSPISGHTSVYWYQQALGLGLQFLLWYDEGEERNRGNFPPRFSGRQFPNYSSELNVNALELEDSALYLCASSLASPIILQYFGPGTRLTVT.

The gene calls are TRBV27 and TRBJ1-5; TRBD1 is a possible D gene (6 bases). The germline V and J ends were trimmed by 5 bases and 1 base, with 9 bases remaining between them. This CDR3 region has 14 residues. The germline gives CDR1 MNHEY, CDR2 SMNVEV (reference sequence). CDR3 residues: CASSTGMSNQPQHF. CDR3 DNA: TGTGCCAGCAGTACAGGGATGAGCAATCAGCCCCAGCATTTT.

This clone was observed a single time. The rearrangement joins TRBV9 to TRBJ2-1; TRBD2 matches 10 bases. The CDR3 covers 15 residues. Germline V gene sequence: CDR1 SGDLS, CDR2 YYNGEE. With V trimmed by 4 bases and J by 6 bases, 7 bases remained unmatched. This CDR3 is CASSSPGLAINEQFF. The CDR3 DNA reads as TGTGCCAGCAGCTCACCGGGACTAGCGATCAATGAGCAGTTCTTC.

The chain has TRBV12-5 and TRBJ2-1, with D tentatively TRBD2 (5 bases). This CDR3 is built from 12 residues. The V and J ends lost 0 bases and 10 bases respectively, with 7 bases between them. In germline, CDR1 is LGHNT, CDR2 FRNRAP. The CDR3 is CASGLVSGEQFF. In DNA form, the CDR3 reads TGTGCTAGTGGTTTGGTCTCGGGGGAGCAGTTCTTC.

This rearrangement joins TRBV6-5 to TRBJ2-7, with 11 positions matching TRBD2. J gave up 3 bases and V 2 bases, and 0 bases lay outside the gene matches. CDR1 and CDR2 from the germline V gene are MNHEY and SVGAGI. The length of the CDR3 is 14 residues. DNA of the CDR3: TGTGCCAGCAGTTACACTAGCGGGAGCTACGAGCAGTACTTC. Residues: CASSYTSGSYEQYF.

The J gene is TRBJ2-7, the V gene TRBV27; D uncertain. The V gene lost 3 bases and the J gene lost 4 bases, with 10 bases spanning the gap. The CDR3 loop spans 13 amino acids. Germline-derived CDR1 and CDR2 are MNHEY and SMNVEV (reference sequence). CDR3 nucleotide sequence: TGTGCCAGCAGTTTCAACTCAGGTTACGAGCAGTACTTC. Translation gives CASSFNSGYEQYF.

The chain is built from TRBV5-4 and TRBJ2-3, with 12 bases matching TRBD2. Per germline, CDR1 SGHNT and CDR2 YYREEE (reference sequence). The J segment lost 4 bases and the V segment lost 1 base, leaving 10 bases of the junction unmatched. This CDR3 has 18 residues. The CDR3 protein is CASSLFWTSGVSSDTQYF. CDR3 in DNA: TGTGCCAGCAGCTTGTTTTGGACTAGCGGGGTGAGCTCAGATACGCAGTATTTT.

The J gene is TRBJ1-4, the V gene TRBV5-4; 8 positions agree with TRBD1. The CDR3 spans 14 residues. The junction had 6 bases not matched to a gene; V was cut back by 4 bases and J by 7 bases. Germline assignment: CDR1 SGHNT and CDR2 YYREEE (reference sequence). This CDR3 reads CASSQQGEGEKLFF. Here the CDR3 DNA reads TGTGCCAGCAGCCAACAGGGGGAGGGTGAAAAACTGTTTTTT.

The CDR3 sequence is CASSLTGQGFTGANVLTF. Written as DNA, the CDR3 is TGTGCCAGTAGCCTAACGGGACAGGGGTTTACTGGGGCCAACGTCCTGACTTTC. The chain is built from TRBV19 and TRBJ2-6; 10 bases line up with TRBD1. The CDR3 spans 18 residues. V gave up 6 bases and J gave up 2 bases; unmatched junction bases: 10. Germline values: CDR1 LNHDA, CDR2 SQIVND (reference sequence).

Notes on this clone: The final CDR3 position lacks the conserved phenylalanine or tryptophan, pointing to a likely read error. No DNA is shown, since the ends of the CDR3 on it are uncertain; the CDR3 is the one TCRdb lists. The J gene is TRBJ2-7, the V gene TRBV20-1; the DNA was not compared with TRBD1, the D call given in the table. Germline V gene sequence: CDR1 DFQATT, CDR2 SNEGSKA (reference sequence). The length of the CDR3 is 11 amino acids, counting both ends. Here the CDR3 reads CSASDRDIRAL.

The chain couples TRBV21-1 to TRBJ1-1; the table's D call, TRBD1, was not checked against the DNA. TRBV21-1 is a listed pseudogene. The CDR3 spans 13 residues. DNA of the CDR3: TGTGCCAGCAGTGCAACAGGGGGCACTGAAGCTTTCTTT. Amino acids: CASSATGGTEAFF.

The chain links TRBV2 to TRBJ2-7; D might be TRBD2 (7 bases). Germline values: CDR1 SNHLY, CDR2 FYNNEI. CDR3 length: 15 amino acids. With 6 bases removed from V and 3 bases from J, the gap between germline ends came to 18 bases. Here the CDR3 reads CASRPRGRGNYEQYF. The CDR3 coding sequence is TGTGCCAGCAGACCTAGGGGGAGGGGAAACTACGAGCAGTACTTC.

This rearrangement joins TRBV3-1 (or the pseudogene TRBV3-2) to TRBJ2-7, with TRBD2 matching over 15 bases. The CDR3 is made up of 15 amino acids. J was trimmed by 6 bases and V by 4 bases; bases with no gene match: 4. From germline, CDR1 is LGHDT and CDR2 YNNKEL (reference sequence). The CDR3 is CASSRGTSGRFEQYF. In DNA form, the CDR3 reads TGTGCCAGCAGCCGCGGGACTAGCGGGAGGTTCGAGCAGTACTTC.

This chain uses TRBV7-8 with TRBJ1-5; D is perhaps TRBD1 (5 bases). The CDR3 sequence is 16 residues long. CDR1 and CDR2 from the germline V gene are SGHVS and FQNEAQ. V shed 1 base and J shed 6 bases, with 16 bases lying between them. Here the CDR3 DNA reads TGTGCCAGCAGCTTAGTAGCAGGGACTACAGGTCAGCCCCAGCATTTT. Its protein product is CASSLVAGTTGQPQHF.

This clone was seen only once. The rearrangement joins TRBV28 to TRBJ2-1; D unclear. This CDR3 comprises 15 residues. CDR1 MDHEN and CDR2 SYDVKM come from the germline V gene. Trimming left V 2 bases short and J 5 bases short, with 13 bases between. CDR3 bases: TGTGCCAGCAGTTTAAGCACAGCTCGCCACAATGAGCAGTTCTTC. This gives the protein CASSLSTARHNEQFF.

The rearrangement uses TRBV7-3 and TRBJ2-7; D is possibly TRBD1 or TRBD2 (5 bases each). This CDR3 spans 13 amino acids. Trimming removed 5 bases at V and 3 bases at J, with 11 bases between. CDR1 is SGHTA, CDR2 FQGTGA, per germline. Here the CDR3 reads CASSPGTYYEQYF. The DNA for the CDR3 is TGTGCCAGCAGCCCGGGGACCTACTACGAGCAGTACTTC.

The rearrangement joins TRBV11-2 to TRBJ2-1, with 8 positions matching TRBD1. Germline CDR1 is SGHAT and CDR2 is FQNNGV. The CDR3 sequence is 14 residues long. After removal of 2 bases from V and 7 bases from J, the junction contained 4 bases not matched to a gene. CDR3 protein: CASSLTRTGNEQFF. The CDR3 nucleotides read TGTGCCAGCAGCTTAACCCGGACAGGGAATGAGCAGTTCTTC.

This clone has a single count. The chain uses TRBV11-3 and TRBJ1-1; D uncertain. V lost 5 bases to trimming and J lost 5 bases, with 12 bases between them. The germline gives CDR1 SGHNT, CDR2 YENEEA. The CDR3 loop spans 13 amino acids. This CDR3 reads CASSLISRTEAFF. The CDR3 coding sequence is TGTGCCAGCAGCCTAATTTCAAGGACTGAAGCTTTCTTT.

V is TRBV19 and J is TRBJ2-5, with TRBD1 as a possible D gene (6 bases). The CDR3 sequence is 14 residues long. CDR1 and CDR2 (germline): LNHDA, SQIVND (reference sequence). Deletions cut 5 bases from V and 3 bases from J, with 13 bases between. CDR3 in amino acids: CASSPRGREETQYF. The DNA of the CDR3 is TGTGCCAGTAGTCCCAGGGGAAGGGAAGAGACCCAGTACTTC.

The V call is TRBV30, the J call TRBJ2-1; 8 nucleotides align to TRBD2. This CDR3 is built from 14 residues. Per the germline V gene, CDR1 is GTSNPN and CDR2 is SVGIG (reference sequence). Trimming removed 6 bases from V and 3 bases from J; junction bases left unmatched: 7. The CDR3 protein is CACPRGALYNEQFF. The DNA for the CDR3 is TGTGCCTGCCCGCGGGGGGCTCTCTACAATGAGCAGTTCTTC.

The chain recombines TRBV5-1 with TRBJ1-1; D perhaps matches TRBD1 (5 bases). With 0 bases removed from V and 5 bases from J, the gap between germline ends came to 11 bases. This CDR3 is 14 amino acids long. Germline CDR1 reads SGHRS; CDR2 reads YFSETQ. The CDR3 coding sequence is TGCGCCAGCAGCTTGGACAGGCGGGGAACTGAAGCTTTCTTT. This codes for CASSLDRRGTEAFF.

The rearrangement links TRBV5-5 to TRBJ2-4; no definite D call. The CDR3 has 14 residues. V was clipped by 2 bases and J by 8 bases, with 14 bases between them. Per the germline V gene, CDR1 is SGHKS and CDR2 is YYEKEE (reference sequence). CDR3 nucleotide sequence: TGTGCCAGCAGCTTCAGAAGAGCGAAGGACATTCAGTACTTC. It translates to CASSFRRAKDIQYF.

The J gene is TRBJ2-3, the V gene TRBV28, with unresolved D. Trimming shortened V by 2 bases and J by 1 base, and 10 bases separated the two germline ends. The CDR3 has 15 amino acids. Germline V gene sequence: CDR1 MDHEN, CDR2 SYDVKM. CDR3 bases: TGTGCCAGCAGTTTAGTCGAGAAAGGCACAGATACGCAGTATTTT. Translating gives CASSLVEKGTDTQYF.

The rearrangement joins TRBV5-6 to TRBJ1-2; possible D gene TRBD1, 5 bases. CDR1 SGHDT and CDR2 YYEEEE come from the germline V gene. V was pared by 4 bases and J by 0 bases, with 10 bases between. The CDR3 is 14 amino acids. This CDR3 reads CASSTRGANYGYTF. The DNA of the CDR3 is TGTGCCAGCAGCACCCGGGGGGCTAACTATGGCTACACCTTC.

The chain combines TRBV7-3 with TRBJ2-7; the match to TRBD1 covers 10 bases. Germline trimming cut 5 bases from V and 4 bases from J; bases unmatched to any gene: 8. CDR3 size: 15 residues. Germline V gives CDR1 SGHTA, CDR2 FQGTGA. In DNA, the CDR3 is TGTGCCAGCAGCACGGGACAGGGGTCGTCATACGAGCAGTACTTC. It yields the protein CASSTGQGSSYEQYF.

This chain links TRBV11-2 with TRBJ1-1, with D perhaps matching TRBD1 (6 bases). V was pared by 2 bases and J by 2 bases, with 15 bases between. Germline V CDR1 and CDR2: SGHAT, FQNNGV. The CDR3 is 16 residues long. For the CDR3, the DNA is TGTGCCAGCAGCTTACCGCGAGGGGGGACAAACACTGAAGCTTTCTTT. It is translated as CASSLPRGGTNTEAFF.